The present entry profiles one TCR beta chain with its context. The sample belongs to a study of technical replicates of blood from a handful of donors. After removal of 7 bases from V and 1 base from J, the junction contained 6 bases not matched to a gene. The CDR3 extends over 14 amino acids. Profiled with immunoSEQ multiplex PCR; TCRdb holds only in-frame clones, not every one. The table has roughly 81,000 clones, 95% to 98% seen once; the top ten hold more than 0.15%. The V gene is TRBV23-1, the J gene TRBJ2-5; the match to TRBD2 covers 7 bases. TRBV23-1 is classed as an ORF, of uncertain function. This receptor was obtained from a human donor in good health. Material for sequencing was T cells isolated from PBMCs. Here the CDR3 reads CASILGRGQETQYF. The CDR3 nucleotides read TGCGCCAGCATCCTGGGGAGGGGCCAAGAGACCCAGTACTTC.